This TCR beta chain is drawn from a study of long-term antiretroviral therapy in people with HIV. Study-level points and caveats: Blood dates from the mid-2000s to the late 2010s, possibly under older ART regimens.

With survey level as its setting, the immunoSEQ assay was v3.0. The study targeted roughly 35,000-50,000 T-cell genomes per sample in sequencing. Data came from immunoSEQ multiplex PCR; TCRdb stores just in-frame clones and leaves some out. The table has 34,000 or so clones, over 75% seen once. As to this clone: Its antigen remains unidentified.

This CDR3 contains 13 residues. Germline-derived CDR1 and CDR2 are SNHLY and FYNNEI. V was trimmed by 7 bases and J by 5 bases, leaving 14 bases between them. The clonotype originates from a young man with HIV. The sequencing used unsorted PBMCs, collected 0.6 years after starting antiretroviral therapy. The chain joins TRBV2 to TRBJ1-1; D call uncertain. CDR3 sequence reads: CASTSPRGTEAFF. The CDR3 region has the DNA TGTGCCAGCACTAGTCCCCGGGGAACTGAAGCTTTCTTT.